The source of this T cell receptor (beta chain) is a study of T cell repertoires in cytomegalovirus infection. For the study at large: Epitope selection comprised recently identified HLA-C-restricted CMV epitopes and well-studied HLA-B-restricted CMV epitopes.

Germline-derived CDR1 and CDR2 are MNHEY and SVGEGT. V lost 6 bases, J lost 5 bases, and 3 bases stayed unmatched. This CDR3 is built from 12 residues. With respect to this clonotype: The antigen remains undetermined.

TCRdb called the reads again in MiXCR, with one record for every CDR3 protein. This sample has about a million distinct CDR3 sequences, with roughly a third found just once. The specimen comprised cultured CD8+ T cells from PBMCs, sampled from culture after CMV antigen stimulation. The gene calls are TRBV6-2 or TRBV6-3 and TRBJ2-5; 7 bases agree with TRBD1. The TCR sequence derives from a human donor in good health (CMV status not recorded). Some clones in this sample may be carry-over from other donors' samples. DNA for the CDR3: TGTGCCAGCAGGACAGGGAAGGAGACCCAGTACTTC. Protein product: CASRTGKETQYF.